This T cell receptor (beta chain) appears in the sequencing data of a study of T cell clonality in common variable immunodeficiency. The table lists this clone with many counts. The CDR3 end falls 3 residues outside the read, so it is completed with the germline J gene. V was clipped by 5 bases and J by 5 bases; unmatched bases: 5. Per the germline V gene, CDR1 is DFQATT and CDR2 is SNEGSKA (reference sequence). CDR3 length: 15 residues. The assay was immunoSEQ multiplex PCR, and TCRdb's table has in-frame clones only and misses some. The repertoire consists of about 52,000 clones, none detected only once.

The sequence was obtained from a person between 18 and 75 years old in good health. Sequencing input: peripheral blood mononuclear cells. The V call is TRBV20-1, the J call TRBJ2-2, with 13 positions matching TRBD2. Incomplete CDR3 DNA: TGCAGTGCTGGACTAGCGGGAGTCGGAACCGGGGAG. It translates to CSAGLAGVGTGE. The full CDR3 sequence reads CSAGLAGVGTGELFF.